This T cell receptor (beta chain) was recorded in a study of graft-versus-host responses after intestinal transplantation. Study-level background: Anti-thymocyte globulin induction, then tacrolimus and steroids for around 3 years, went to all recipients. Study outcomes and limitations: GvH clones surfaced in recipient marrow, some emerging earlier in ileum or blood.

The data were produced by immunoSEQ multiplex PCR, yet TCRdb's version contains in-frame clones alone and is incomplete. The sample includes around 100,000 clones, 91% of them seen just once. Germline CDR1 reads SEHNR; CDR2 reads FQNEAQ (reference sequence). V lost 5 bases to trimming and J lost 10 bases; unmatched junction nucleotides: 6. The CDR3 sequence is 14 residues long. This clone came up once. Its antigen is still unknown. The source was unstimulated CD4+ T cells sorted from spleen or lymph node cells, collected before transplant. The chain links TRBV7-9 to TRBJ1-6; 9 bases fit TRBD1. The sequence came from a human donor who was the organ donor for an intestinal transplant. In DNA, the CDR3 is TGTGCCAGCAGCAGGGGACAGGGAAACTCACCCCTCCACTTT. This gives the protein CASSRGQGNSPLHF. The variable domain in full, completed from reference TRBV7-9 and TRBJ1-6, reads DTGVSQNPRHKITKRGQNVTFRCDPISEHNRLYWYRQTLGQGPEFLTYFQNEAQLEKSRLLSDRFSAERPKGSFSTLEIQRTEQGDSAMYLCASSRGQGNSPLHFGNGTRLTVT.